These 27 T cell receptor beta chains share one sample of origin, sequenced in a study of shared clonotypes between healthy human individuals. CD8 cells classed as naive were CD45RO-negative and positively selected for CCR7, excluding terminally differentiated effector memory CD45RA+ cells. The assay was immunoSEQ multiplex PCR, and TCRdb's table has in-frame clones only and misses some. The sample consists of some 2,100,000 clones, approximately 94% of them appearing once. Sequenced material: naive CD8+ T cells from PBMCs. Receptors originate from a man aged 18 to 35 in good health. Some clones in this sample may be carry-over from other donors' samples.

This sequence joins TRBV11-2 and TRBJ2-3, with D perhaps TRBD1 or TRBD2 (6 bases each). Germline loops: CDR1 SGHAT, CDR2 FQNNGV. The CDR3 consists of 13 residues. V was pared by 6 bases and J by 7 bases, with 14 bases between. CDR3 sequence reads: CASRARGTNTQYF. In DNA, the CDR3 is TGTGCCAGCAGGGCCCGGGGGACAAATACGCAGTATTTT.

The chain combines TRBV29-1 with TRBJ2-7; D possibly corresponds to TRBD2 (7 bases). Germline V gives CDR1 SQVTM, CDR2 ANQGSEA. V lost 5 bases and J 4 bases, leaving 18 bases between the germline ends. This CDR3 region has 14 residues. CDR3 DNA: TGCAGCGTTCTCTCCCGAGGGGGGGGATACGAGCAGTACTTC. It specifies CSVLSRGGGYEQYF.

The chain has TRBV2 and TRBJ2-7, with a weak D call TRBD1 (7 bases). Trimming removed 1 base from V and 0 bases from J, with 19 bases in between. CDR3 length: 18 amino acids. Germline CDR1 and CDR2: SNHLY and FYNNEI. CDR3 in DNA: TGTGCCAGCAGTGAAGTCGGCGGGACAGCCACCTTCTCCTACGAGCAGTACTTC. Amino acid sequence: CASSEVGGTATFSYEQYF.

CDR3 protein: CASSLGEGLYNEQFF. Written as DNA, the CDR3 is TGTGCCAGCAGCTTGGGGGAGGGCCTCTACAATGAGCAGTTCTTC. The chain combines TRBV11-1 with TRBJ2-1; TRBD2 matches at 7 bases. This CDR3 region has 15 residues. Germline V gene sequence: CDR1 SGHAT, CDR2 FQDESV (reference sequence). The ends lost 3 bases at V and 3 bases at J; junction bases unmatched: 5.

The V gene is TRBV7-9, the J gene TRBJ1-4; D gene ambiguous. V was clipped by 4 bases and J by 0 bases, with 15 bases between them. The germline V gene encodes CDR1 SEHNR and CDR2 FQNEAQ (reference sequence). The CDR3 spans 17 residues. CDR3 sequence: CASSSKTVPATNEKLFF. For the CDR3, the DNA is TGTGCCAGCAGCTCAAAGACCGTCCCTGCAACTAATGAAAAACTGTTTTTT.

The rearrangement uses TRBV7-6 and TRBJ1-4; D not certain. Germline CDR1 reads SGHVS; CDR2 reads FNYEAQ. Trimming took off 5 bases at V and 1 base at J, with 17 bases between the two ends. The CDR3 has 17 residues. CDR3 in DNA: TGTGCCAGCAGCCGGCCTAGGAGGGATTTAACTAATGAAAAACTGTTTTTT. This gives the protein CASSRPRRDLTNEKLFF.

This chain joins TRBV4-2 and TRBJ1-2, with D uncertain. CDR3 length: 13 amino acids. V shed 3 bases and J shed 8 bases, with 13 bases lying between them. Germline CDR1 and CDR2: LGHNA and YNFKEQ. The CDR3 nucleotides are TGTGCCAGCAGCCAGCCTCGCAATGAGGGCTACACCTTC. This sequence encodes CASSQPRNEGYTF.

This rearrangement joins TRBV7-9 to TRBJ2-3; D unclear. The germline V gene encodes CDR1 SEHNR and CDR2 FQNEAQ (reference sequence). CDR3 length: 15 amino acids. Trimming took off 5 bases at V and 0 bases at J, with 12 bases between the two ends. In nucleotides, the CDR3 is TGTGCCAGCAGCCCCGTCCGCAGTAGCACAGATACGCAGTATTTT. This translates into CASSPVRSSTDTQYF.

This clone was picked up a small number of times. This rearrangement joins TRBV5-4 to TRBJ2-3; D may be TRBD1 (5 bases). The CDR3 consists of 13 residues. Germline V lookup: CDR1 SGHNT, CDR2 YYREEE (reference sequence). Trimming took off 0 bases at V and 6 bases at J, with 8 bases between the two ends. The CDR3 here is CASSLEPGDTQYF. CDR3 sequence (DNA): TGTGCCAGCAGCTTGGAGCCAGGGGATACGCAGTATTTT.

The chain joins TRBV5-6 to TRBJ2-5; D may be TRBD2 (6 bases). With 0 bases removed from V and 1 base from J, the gap between germline ends came to 10 bases. The CDR3 is 15 amino acids. Germline CDR1 is SGHDT and CDR2 is YYEEEE. The CDR3 DNA reads TGTGCCAGCAGCTTGGTTACCGGGAGCCAAGAGACCCAGTACTTC. Its translation: CASSLVTGSQETQYF.

The rearrangement links TRBV11-2 to TRBJ2-7; 7 nucleotides line up with TRBD2. Germline V lookup: CDR1 SGHAT, CDR2 FQNNGV. The CDR3 consists of 15 residues. V shed 4 bases and J 6 bases; nucleotides not matched to a gene: 12. CDR3 in amino acids: CASSWGPLGTTEQYF. CDR3 sequence (DNA): TGTGCCAGCAGCTGGGGACCCTTAGGGACTACCGAGCAGTACTTC. The complete variable domain, with remaining parts taken from reference TRBV11-2 and TRBJ2-7, reads EAGVAQSPRYKIIEKRQSVAFWCNPISGHATLYWYQQILGQGPKLLIQFQNNGVVDDSQLPKDRFSAERLKGVDSTLKIQPAKLEDSAVYLCASSWGPLGTTEQYFGPGTRLTVT.

For this clone: The sample holds other DNA sequences that translate to the same CDR3. The chain has TRBV7-8 and TRBJ2-7; 8 bases are a match to TRBD2. The germline CDR1 and CDR2 sequences are SGHVS and FQNEAQ. V lost 2 bases and J lost 2; bases outside the gene matches: 8. The CDR3 has 16 amino acids. The CDR3: CASSLSSSGRAYEQYF. The DNA for the CDR3 is TGTGCCAGCAGCTTATCGTCTAGCGGGCGAGCCTACGAGCAGTACTTC.

The chain carries TRBV7-9 and TRBJ1-5; D uncertain. V gave up 3 bases and J gave up 8 bases, with 20 bases separating them. Germline CDR1 is SEHNR and CDR2 is FQNEAQ (reference sequence). The CDR3 has 16 amino acids. The CDR3 protein is CASSFDPMGTVEPQHF. In DNA form, the CDR3 reads TGTGCCAGCAGCTTCGATCCAATGGGCACGGTGGAGCCCCAGCATTTT.

The V call is TRBV7-3, the J call TRBJ2-5, with 7 bases aligning to TRBD2. Germline V lookup: CDR1 SGHTA, CDR2 FQGTGA. The CDR3 sequence is 15 residues long. Germline trimming cut 0 bases from V and 5 bases from J; bases unmatched to any gene: 6. The CDR3 DNA is TGTGCCAGCAGCTTAACGGCGGGAGCCGGGGAGACCCAGTACTTC. Translating gives CASSLTAGAGETQYF.

V and J are TRBV4-1 and TRBJ2-7; D is undetermined. With 7 bases removed from V and 1 base from J, the gap between germline ends came to 14 bases. CDR1 is MGHRA and CDR2 is YSYEKL in the germline V gene. The length of the CDR3 is 14 residues. The CDR3 sequence: CASTPLVSSYEQYF. In nucleotides, the CDR3 is TGCGCCAGCACCCCCCTAGTGAGTTCCTACGAGCAGTACTTC.

A word on this clone: Other DNA variants within this sample encode the same CDR3. The V call is TRBV27, the J call TRBJ1-1, with D possibly being TRBD1 (6 bases). Germline CDR1 and CDR2: MNHEY and SMNVEV (reference sequence). This CDR3 has 11 residues. The germline V and J ends were trimmed by 4 bases and 8 bases, with 8 bases remaining between them. CDR3 residues: CASSSTGEAFF. The DNA for the CDR3 is TGTGCCAGCAGTTCTACAGGGGAAGCTTTCTTT.

J is TRBJ2-3 and V is TRBV19; the match to TRBD2 covers 7 bases. This CDR3 is 15 amino acids long. J gave up 4 bases and V 4 bases, and 8 bases lay outside the gene matches. The germline V gene has CDR1 LNHDA and CDR2 SQIVND (reference sequence). The CDR3 region has the DNA TGTGCCAGTAGTACTCGGGACTATTCCTCAGATACGCAGTATTTT. It translates to CASSTRDYSSDTQYF.

This chain connects TRBV30 to TRBJ2-7, with 11 nucleotides matching TRBD2. V gave up 5 bases and J gave up 3 bases; unmatched junction bases: 6. Per germline, CDR1 GTSNPN and CDR2 SVGIG (reference sequence). This CDR3 contains 14 residues. Written as DNA, the CDR3 is TGTGCCTGGGCTAGCGGGAGGCCCCACTACGAGCAGTACTTC. Translating gives CAWASGRPHYEQYF.

The chain joins TRBV28 to TRBJ2-1; 12 bases are a match to TRBD2. The CDR3 loop spans 15 amino acids. The germline V gene encodes CDR1 MDHEN and CDR2 SYDVKM. Trimming took 1 base from V and 7 from J; bases not matched to a gene: 2. The CDR3: CASSLLLAGGNEQFF. DNA for the CDR3: TGTGCCAGCAGTTTATTACTAGCGGGAGGAAATGAGCAGTTCTTC.

This rearrangement joins TRBV18 to TRBJ1-1; D is undetermined. CDR1 and CDR2 from the germline V gene are KGHSH and LQKENI. V was pared by 3 bases and J by 1 base, with 18 bases between. The CDR3 runs to 17 residues. The CDR3 loop reads CASSPSAASRTNTEAFF. The CDR3 region has the DNA TGTGCCAGCTCACCTTCAGCAGCCTCCAGAACGAACACTGAAGCTTTCTTT.

This rearrangement joins TRBV28 to TRBJ1-1; D not resolved. Trimming took off 3 bases at V and 0 bases at J, with 17 bases between the two ends. This CDR3 comprises 17 residues. Germline V gene lookup returns CDR1 MDHEN and CDR2 SYDVKM. As DNA, the CDR3 is TGTGCCAGCAGTTTTTTGTCTACAGCTTTCATGAACACTGAAGCTTTCTTT. Its translation is CASSFLSTAFMNTEAFF. Supplemented by reference TRBV28 and TRBJ1-1, the full variable domain reads DVKVTQSSRYLVKRTGEKVFLECVQDMDHENMFWYRQDPGLGLRLIYFSYDVKMKEKGDIPEGYSVSREKKERFSLILESASTNQTSMYLCASSFLSTAFMNTEAFFGQGTRLTVV.

The rearrangement links TRBV19 to TRBJ2-2, with D tentatively TRBD2 (5 bases). The CDR3 is 15 residues long. Trimming took 8 bases from V and 3 from J, leaving 16 bases between them. Germline values: CDR1 LNHDA, CDR2 SQIVND (reference sequence). This chain's CDR3 is CASLRGRGDTGELFF. The CDR3 DNA reads as TGTGCCAGTCTCCGCGGGCGAGGAGACACCGGGGAGCTGTTTTTT. The full variable domain, completed using reference TRBV19 and TRBJ2-2, is DGGITQSPKYLFRKEGQNVTLSCEQNLNHDAMYWYRQDPGQGLRLIYYSQIVNDFQKGDIAEGYSVSREKKESFPLTVTSAQKNPTAFYLCASLRGRGDTGELFFGEGSRLTVL.

The chain links TRBV19 to TRBJ2-2, with a tentative D call TRBD2 (5 bases). This CDR3 comprises 15 residues. V was shortened by 6 bases and J by 3 bases, with 14 bases between the two germline ends. Germline assignment: CDR1 LNHDA and CDR2 SQIVND (reference sequence). CDR3 coding DNA: TGTGCCAGTAGCCACGGTAACGGGGACACCGGGGAGCTGTTTTTT. It encodes CASSHGNGDTGELFF.

This chain links TRBV28 with TRBJ1-4; no clear D. The V and J ends lost 3 bases and 0 bases respectively, with 11 bases between them. In germline, CDR1 is MDHEN, CDR2 SYDVKM. The CDR3 length is 16 residues. CDR3 DNA sequence: TGTGCCAGCAGTTTCGCCGGGCTTACAACTAATGAAAAACTGTTTTTT. Translation gives CASSFAGLTTNEKLFF.

A remark on this clone: The same CDR3 also results from other DNA sequences found in this sample. CDR3 region: CASSDSSYNEQFF. CDR3 nucleotide sequence: TGTGCCAGCAGTGATTCTTCCTACAATGAGCAGTTCTTC. The V and J genes are TRBV2 and TRBJ2-1; D unclear. CDR3 length: 13 residues. In germline, CDR1 is SNHLY, CDR2 FYNNEI. V was trimmed by 3 bases and J by 1 base, leaving 4 bases between them.

The genes are TRBV28 and TRBJ2-1; D is uncertain. V was cut by 1 base and J by 9 bases, with 10 bases left in between. This CDR3 has 13 amino acids. Looked up from germline, CDR1 is MDHEN and CDR2 is SYDVKM. The CDR3 nucleotides are TGTGCCAGCAGTTTATATGGGGTCGGTGAGCAGTTCTTC. It codes for CASSLYGVGEQFF. The entire variable domain, with the rest obtained from reference TRBV28 and TRBJ2-1, is as follows: DVKVTQSSRYLVKRTGEKVFLECVQDMDHENMFWYRQDPGLGLRLIYFSYDVKMKEKGDIPEGYSVSREKKERFSLILESASTNQTSMYLCASSLYGVGEQFFGPGTRLTVL.

This clone was seen a handful of times. Additional DNA sequences in this sample encode the identical CDR3. The chain has TRBV9 and TRBJ2-1; D is undetermined. Trimming removed 3 bases at V and 5 bases at J, with 3 bases between. Germline loops: CDR1 SGDLS, CDR2 YYNGEE. This CDR3 spans 11 amino acids. The CDR3 reads CASSGNNEQFF. The CDR3 DNA is TGTGCCAGCAGCGGTAACAATGAGCAGTTCTTC.